This T cell receptor beta chain comes out of a study of CD8 T cells in Susac syndrome. Across the whole study: Sequenced Susac syndrome patients included about six with active disease and eight who were in remission.

This clonotype showed up just once. Sequencing of TCR beta was carried out in blood CD8+ and CD4+ T cells. Negative isolation was used for CD8+ and CD4+ T cells and FACS enrichment for TEMRA cells. RNA in amounts of roughly 0.45 to 1 ug was reverse transcribed with random hexamers. The authors amplified TCR beta CDR3 across 54 Vbeta and 13 Jbeta using immunoSEQ multiplex PCR. In TCRdb, the immunoSEQ multiplex PCR reads were re-called with MiXCR into one record per CDR3 protein. The top ten clones hold about 0.13% of a sample with under 200,000 distinct CDR3 sequences, 95% to 96% of them seen once. Sample: CD4+ T cells from PBMCs. The origin of this receptor is a human donor with Susac syndrome.

CDR3 residues: CSVEFLGALNTEAFF. Written as DNA, the CDR3 is TGCAGCGTTGAGTTCTTAGGCGCGTTGAACACTGAAGCTTTCTTT. This chain connects TRBV29-1 to TRBJ1-1; D is ambiguous. The CDR3 loop spans 15 amino acids. Germline V gene data show CDR1 as SQVTM and CDR2 as ANQGSEA. V was trimmed by 3 bases and J by 0 bases, leaving 14 bases between them.